The 4 T cell receptor beta chains presented below share a single source sample, sequenced in a study of CD8 T cells in ankylosing spondylitis. TCRdb analysed the 5' RACE reads with MiXCR anew, one entry per CDR3 protein. The repertoire consists of 200,000 to 250,000 distinct CDR3 sequences, with around a tenth occurring once and the leading ten covering approximately 6.6%. Sequencing input: blood, either unsorted or a sorted T cell fraction (not recorded which). These receptors came from a male donor with ankylosing spondylitis or in good health (not recorded which).

This clonotype was observed at least ten times. This chain uses TRBV7-6 with TRBJ2-5; the D gene is possibly TRBD2 (6 bases). The germline V and J ends were trimmed by 3 bases and 5 bases, with 22 bases remaining between them. CDR3 length: 17 amino acids. Germline CDR1 is SGHVS and CDR2 is FNYEAQ. The CDR3 spells CASSFDPDSESGETQYF. CDR3 nucleotides: TGTGCCAGCAGCTTCGACCCTGACTCGGAAAGCGGGGAGACCCAGTACTTC.

The rearrangement uses TRBV4-1 and TRBJ1-2, with a weak D call TRBD1 (5 bases). The V end lost 1 base, the J end lost 2 bases, and 14 bases lay between the germline ends. Germline CDR1 is MGHRA and CDR2 is YSYEKL. The CDR3 extends over 16 amino acids. The CDR3: CASSQVWTDSNYGYTF. The CDR3 DNA is TGCGCCAGCAGCCAAGTCTGGACCGACAGCAACTATGGCTACACCTTC.

The J gene is TRBJ2-1, the V gene TRBV6-6, with no clear D. This CDR3 spans 11 amino acids. CDR1 is MNHNY, CDR2 SVGAGI, per germline (reference sequence). Between the trimmed V and J ends, which lost 0 bases and 10 bases, there was a span of 4 bases. The CDR3 sequence is CASSYSVEQFF. CDR3 nucleotide sequence: TGTGCCAGCAGTTACTCTGTAGAGCAGTTCTTC.

This clonotype occurred many times. The genes are TRBV6-1 and TRBJ1-2; a weak D match, TRBD1 (5 bases). The CDR3 extends over 14 amino acids. Germline values: CDR1 MNHNS, CDR2 SASEGT. V was pared by 6 bases and J by 8 bases, with 19 bases between. The CDR3 sequence: CASSPSRGAGGYTF. The CDR3 DNA sequence: TGTGCCAGCAGCCCATCCCGAGGGGCGGGCGGCTACACCTTC.